Listed below are T cell receptor beta chains from one sample, sequenced in a study of memory CD4+ T cells and cytomegalovirus serostatus. Here immunoSEQ multiplex PCR was the method, and the copy in TCRdb shows in-frame clones only, minus some. The data contain about 27,000 clones, around 80% of them singletons. Sequenced: memory CD4+ T cells from blood. All receptors derive from an adult in good health and CMV-seronegative. The CDR3 runs from the conserved cysteine through the conserved F or W. D genes are given only for firm matches. A row's size may be missing; if present it is once, few, many or a size class.

length,J,D,V,size,CDR3,DNA
14,TRBJ2-7,.,TRBV10-3,.,CAISLEPNSYEQYF,TGTGCCATCAGTTTGGAACCCAACTCCTACGAGCAGTACTTC
14,TRBJ1-2,.,TRBV4-2,few,CASSRELVDYGYTF,TGTGCCAGCAGCCGGGAGTTGGTAGACTATGGCTACACCTTC
15,TRBJ1-6,TRBD1,TRBV5-1,.,CASSTEGQTNSPLHF,TGCGCCAGCAGCACCGAGGGACAGACTAATTCACCCCTCCACTTT
12,TRBJ1-1,.,TRBV29-1,few,CSVGVANTEAFF,TGCAGCGTTGGAGTAGCGAACACTGAAGCTTTCTTT
15,TRBJ1-2,TRBD1,TRBV9,.,CASSVVGTGIYGYTF,TGTGCCAGCAGCGTAGTGGGGACAGGGATTTATGGCTACACCTTC
14,TRBJ1-6,.,TRBV6-1,few,CASRMDSKNSPLHF,TGTGCCAGCAGAATGGACAGCAAAAATTCACCCCTCCACTTT
15,TRBJ2-3,TRBD2,TRBV10-2,.,CASRAVGGRTDTQYF,TGCGCCAGCAGGGCCGTCGGGGGGAGAACAGATACGCAGTATTTT
14,TRBJ2-7,TRBD1,TRBV6-5,.,CASSITTGSYEQYF,TGTGCCAGCAGTATCACGACAGGGTCCTACGAGCAGTACTTC
13,TRBJ1-1,.,TRBV5-6,.,CASSTIGGWEAFF,TGTGCCAGCAGTACGATAGGGGGGTGGGAAGCTTTCTTT
12,TRBJ2-2,.,TRBV7-8,few,CASSLRDGELFF,TGTGCCAGCAGCTTAAGGGACGGGGAGCTGTTTTTT
13,TRBJ2-7,.,TRBV11-3,.,CASSLVTAREQYF,TGTGCCAGCAGCTTAGTTACGGCGAGGGAGCAGTACTTC
14,TRBJ1-1,.,TRBV5-1,few,CASSQQVENTEAFF,TGCGCCAGCAGCCAACAGGTAGAGAACACTGAAGCTTTCTTT
14,TRBJ1-2,.,TRBV2,few,CASSEDQINYGYTF,TGTGCCAGCAGTGAAGATCAGATTAACTATGGCTACACCTTC
15,TRBJ2-5,.,TRBV5-1,.,CASSLRAPYQETQYF,TGCGCCAGCAGCTTGAGGGCACCATACCAAGAGACCCAGTACTTC
15,TRBJ2-3,TRBD2,TRBV11-2,.,CASSLAGGGTDTQYF,TGTGCCAGCAGCTTAGCGGGAGGGGGCACAGATACGCAGTATTTT
14,TRBJ2-7,.,TRBV14,.,CASSQDLVSYEQYF,TGTGCCAGCAGCCAAGATTTAGTCTCCTACGAGCAGTACTTC
14,TRBJ1-1,TRBD1,TRBV11-1,few,CASRPAGGPIEAFF,TGTGCCAGCAGACCTGCAGGGGGCCCGATTGAAGCTTTCTTT
12,TRBJ1-1,.,TRBV29-1,.,CSVIDRTLLAFF,TGCAGCGTGATTGACCGAACACTGTTAGCTTTCTTT
15,TRBJ2-7,TRBD2,TRBV28,.,CASQDSGSSGVRQYF,TGTGCCAGTCAGGATTCAGGGTCTAGCGGGGTCAGGCAGTACTTC
14,TRBJ2-4,TRBD1,TRBV30,once,CALGQGVIKNIQYF,TGTGCCTTGGGACAGGGGGTTATCAAAAACATTCAGTACTTC
14,TRBJ1-2,TRBD1,TRBV2,.,CASTRTGTVGGYTF,TGTGCCAGCACGAGAACCGGGACAGTAGGTGGCTACACCTTC
16,TRBJ1-3,.,TRBV5-5,.,CASSLDRTFSGNTIYF,TGTGCCAGCAGCTTGGACAGAACCTTCTCTGGAAACACCATATATTTT
15,TRBJ1-2,.,TRBV2,.,CASTPLQSTNYGYTF,TGTGCCAGCACCCCCCTACAAAGCACTAACTATGGCTACACCTTC
12,TRBJ1-1,.,TRBV19,few,CASLSLNTEAFF,TGTGCCAGCCTAAGTCTAAACACTGAAGCTTTCTTT
15,TRBJ1-2,.,TRBV5-8,.,CASTQEQSLGDGYTF,TGTGCCAGCACCCAGGAACAGTCCCTAGGGGATGGCTACACCTTC
13,TRBJ1-2,TRBD1,TRBV7-2,.,CASSQGQDYGYTF,TGTGCCAGCAGCCAAGGACAGGACTATGGCTACACCTTC
17,TRBJ1-6,.,TRBV7-9,.,CASTQSKGSSYNSPLHF,TGTGCCAGCACTCAATCGAAAGGGAGCTCCTATAATTCACCCCTCCACTTT
14,TRBJ1-4,.,TRBV7-2,few,CASSVGPLQEKLFF,TGTGCCAGCAGCGTGGGCCCCTTGCAGGAAAAACTGTTTTTT
12,TRBJ1-2,.,TRBV7-3,.,CASSLNQRGYTF,TGTGCCAGCAGCCTAAATCAGCGTGGCTACACCTTC
21,TRBJ2-1,TRBD2,TRBV4-1,.,CASSQGGRGLERGGSYNEQFF,TGCGCCAGCAGCCAAGGAGGACGGGGCCTGGAGCGGGGGGGTTCCTACAATGAGCAGTTCTTC